The next 4 T cell receptor beta chains were all read from a single sample in a study of blood T cell repertoires in COVID-19. Profiled with immunoSEQ multiplex PCR; TCRdb holds only in-frame clones, not every one. The table records tens of thousands of clones, about 70% of them present only once. Source material: peripheral blood. The receptor set was obtained from a human donor in a cohort sampled during active COVID-19.

The chain joins TRBV4-2 to TRBJ2-6; 8 bases agree with TRBD1. Germline V gene sequence: CDR1 LGHNA, CDR2 YNFKEQ. V gave up 3 bases and J gave up 2 bases; unmatched junction bases: 3. CDR3 size: 16 residues. DNA of the CDR3: TGTGCCAGCAGCCAGGAACAGGGGGCTGGGGCCAACGTCCTGACTTTC. This encodes CASSQEQGAGANVLTF.

This clone appeared a few times. CDR3 protein: CATSREGRAGEQYF. CDR3 bases: TGTGCCACCAGCAGAGAGGGCAGGGCTGGCGAGCAGTACTTC. The V and J genes are TRBV15 and TRBJ2-7; a possible D gene is TRBD1 (5 bases). CDR3 length: 14 amino acids. The germline V and J ends were trimmed by 0 bases and 6 bases, with 12 bases remaining between them. Germline CDR1 reads LNHNV; CDR2 reads YYDKDF (reference sequence).

There are a few counts of this clone. The chain employs TRBV10-1 and TRBJ2-5; 10 nucleotides align to TRBD2. The trim removed 6 bases at V and 4 bases at J, leaving 2 bases unmatched. CDR3 size: 13 residues. The germline V gene has CDR1 WNHNN and CDR2 SYGVQD (reference sequence). The CDR3 coding sequence is TGCGCCAGCAGCGTAGCGGGGGGAGAGACCCAGTACTTC. This codes for CASSVAGGETQYF.

The V and J genes are TRBV11-2 and TRBJ2-1; D is uncertain. Germline lookup yields CDR1 SGHAT and CDR2 FQNNGV. The CDR3 covers 13 residues. The V and J ends lost 1 base and 7 bases respectively, with 8 bases between them. In DNA, the CDR3 is TGTGCCAGCAGCTTAGCCCCCCTAAATGAGCAGTTCTTC. It yields the protein CASSLAPLNEQFF.